The 21 T cell receptor beta chains below were found in one sample sequenced in a study of blood T cells in healthy people across ages (dated by TCRdb to 2013 to 2016). Libraries came from 5' RACE. The data were produced on an Illumina HiSeq 2500. A second about 6 to 11 cycle PCR used a sample-barcoded 5' primer and a J-beta primer mix. The public reads were run again by TCRdb, first through fastp at Q25 and then through MiXCR, and only productive beta chains were kept. Rows with a matching CDR3 protein are joined into one entry that keeps the most common DNA and genes. The table for this sample lists 700,000 or so distinct CDR3 sequences; 22% of them were counted only once. The ten largest clones represent about 22% of the sample. Material: blood. These receptors all stem from a man between 65 and 85 years old in good health.

V usage is TRBV6-1 and J usage is TRBJ2-7; 11 bases map to TRBD2. V gave up 5 bases and J gave up 0 bases; unmatched junction bases: 3. From germline, CDR1 is MNHNS and CDR2 SASEGT. The CDR3 loop spans 15 amino acids. Here the CDR3 reads CASSTSGGLSYEQYF. Here the CDR3 DNA reads TGTGCCAGCAGTACTAGCGGGGGCCTCTCCTACGAGCAGTACTTC.

The chain couples TRBV3-1 to TRBJ2-7; TRBD2 might be the D (5 bases). The CDR3 sequence is 14 residues long. The V and J ends lost 3 bases and 2 bases respectively, with 11 bases between them. Germline values: CDR1 LGHDT, CDR2 YNNKEL (reference sequence). CDR3 in DNA: TGTGCCAGCAGCCATCGGACTCTCGCCTACGAGCAGTACTTC. Its translation is CASSHRTLAYEQYF.

Details on this clonotype: An end of the junction differs from the germline gene, which may be a read error. The V gene is TRBV20-1, the J gene TRBJ1-2, with D tentatively TRBD1 (6 bases). Germline loops: CDR1 DFQATT, CDR2 SNEGSKA (reference sequence). The CDR3 sequence is 13 residues long. DNA for the CDR3: TGCAGTGCCAGAGGGGGGCGTTTGTTTGGCTACACCTTC. This encodes CSARGGRLFGYTF.

This clonotype was seen more than once but under ten times. This chain joins TRBV28 and TRBJ2-7; 8 nucleotides agree with TRBD1. CDR1 and CDR2 from the germline V gene are MDHEN and SYDVKM. This CDR3 is 12 amino acids long. V was pared by 8 bases and J by 6 bases, with 6 bases of the junction left unmatched. CDR3 coding DNA: TGTGCCAGCTGGACAGGGTCGCGCGAGCAGTACTTC. It encodes CASWTGSREQYF.

There are a few counts of this clonotype. The chain employs TRBV5-5 and TRBJ1-4, with no clear D. CDR3 length: 15 amino acids. Trimming left V 7 bases short and J 0 bases short, with 13 bases between. Germline lookup yields CDR1 SGHKS and CDR2 YYEKEE (reference sequence). CDR3 in amino acids: CASAFSWATNEKLFF. As DNA, the CDR3 is TGTGCCAGCGCTTTCTCGTGGGCAACTAATGAAAAACTGTTTTTT.

This clonotype was detected only a few times. V usage is TRBV20-1 and J usage is TRBJ1-5; possibly TRBD1 for D (6 bases). Per germline, CDR1 DFQATT and CDR2 SNEGSKA (reference sequence). Trimming pared 5 bases from V and 4 bases from J, leaving 15 bases between. The CDR3 totals 14 residues. This chain's CDR3 is CSAAWTDPNQPQHF. The CDR3 region has the DNA TGCAGTGCTGCCTGGACAGATCCTAATCAGCCCCAGCATTTT.

This clonotype was picked up a small number of times. This chain uses TRBV20-1 with TRBJ1-2; 9 bases are shared with TRBD1. With 5 bases clipped from V and 6 bases from J, the junction kept 10 bases outside the gene matches. The CDR3 is 14 residues long. Germline CDR1 and CDR2: DFQATT and SNEGSKA (reference sequence). CDR3 DNA sequence: TGCAGTGCTGAATTAATACAGGGGGCCGATGGCTACACCTTC. It codes for CSAELIQGADGYTF.

This clonotype was counted a few times. The chain couples TRBV7-7 to TRBJ2-5, with a weak D call TRBD1 (5 bases). The DNA end favors TRBJ2-1, so the J call may be wrong. Looked up from germline, CDR1 is SSHAT and CDR2 is FNYEAQ (reference sequence). This CDR3 has 14 amino acids. The CDR3 loop is CASSKGLLDNEQFF. The CDR3 DNA reads as TGTGCCAGCAGCAAGGGGCTTTTGGACAATGAGCAGTTCTTC.

The chain carries TRBV6-6 and TRBJ2-3, with no clear D. Germline CDR1 is MNHNY and CDR2 is SVGAGI (reference sequence). The germline V and J ends were trimmed by 6 bases and 5 bases, with 6 bases remaining between them. This CDR3 is built from 11 residues. The CDR3, as DNA: TGTGCCAGCAGCGCGTTAGATACGCAGTATTTT. Translating gives CASSALDTQYF.

The genes are TRBV18 and TRBJ1-2, with TRBD1 matching over 8 bases. Germline CDR1 is KGHSH and CDR2 is LQKENI. The CDR3 consists of 12 residues. The V gene end was trimmed by 3 bases and the J gene end by 11 bases; junction bases not matched to a gene: 5. This CDR3 is CASSPDRGGYTF. In DNA form, the CDR3 reads TGTGCCAGCTCACCCGACAGGGGTGGTTACACCTTC. The full variable domain, completed using reference TRBV18 and TRBJ1-2, is NAGVMQNPRHLVRRRGQEARLRCSPMKGHSHVYWYRQLPEEGLKFMVYLQKENIIDESGMPKERFSAEFPKEGPSILRIQQVVRGDSAAYFCASSPDRGGYTFGSGTRLTVV.

The CDR3 sequence: CSADASGRYEQFF. The CDR3 coding sequence is TGCAGTGCTGACGCTAGCGGGAGATATGAGCAGTTCTTC. J is TRBJ2-1 and V is TRBV20-1; TRBD2 matches at 10 bases. This CDR3 is 13 amino acids long. Looked up from germline, CDR1 is DFQATT and CDR2 is SNEGSKA (reference sequence). V was clipped by 5 bases and J by 8 bases; unmatched bases: 6.

In its sample, this clonotype was seen many times. This chain links TRBV29-1 with TRBJ2-1; perhaps TRBD2 as D (7 bases). Trimming cost V 6 bases and J 0 bases, with 12 bases left between them. CDR1 SQVTM and CDR2 ANQGSEA come from the germline V gene. This CDR3 has 14 residues. CDR3 in DNA: TGCAGCGTGGGGGGGCAGAGCTCCTACAATGAGCAGTTCTTC. This gives the protein CSVGGQSSYNEQFF.

This clonotype appeared once. This chain connects TRBV5-6 to TRBJ2-3, with 9 bases lining up with TRBD2. Unmatched junction bases numbered 3, after V lost 2 bases and J lost 2 bases. This CDR3 spans 15 amino acids. CDR1 SGHDT and CDR2 YYEEEE come from the germline V gene. The DNA of the CDR3 is TGTGCCAGCAGCTTCAGACTAGCGGACACAGATACGCAGTATTTT. It is translated as CASSFRLADTDTQYF.

This clonotype was recorded a few times. The CDR3 coding sequence is TGTGCCAGCGGACAGGGGAAGTACACAGATACGCAGTATTTT. Translation: CASGQGKYTDTQYF. The chain links TRBV25-1 to TRBJ2-3; the match to TRBD1 covers 9 bases. This CDR3 region has 14 residues. J gave up 2 bases and V 8 bases, and 5 bases lay outside the gene matches. Germline V gene sequence: CDR1 MGHDK, CDR2 SYGVNS.

This clonotype was seen repeatedly, ten times or more. The V call is TRBV12-3 or TRBV12-4, the J call TRBJ1-3; possibly TRBD1 for D (6 bases). This CDR3 is built from 16 residues. The V and J ends lost 5 bases and 0 bases respectively, with 14 bases between them. The CDR3 sequence: CASSINDRYSGNTIYF. As DNA, the CDR3 is TGTGCCAGCAGTATAAACGACAGGTACTCTGGAAACACCATATATTTT.

A word on this clonotype: Mismatch with germline at one junction end may stem from a read error. The chain couples TRBV4-3 to TRBJ1-2, with 7 bases aligning to TRBD1. Looked up from germline, CDR1 is LGHNA and CDR2 is YSLEER. The CDR3 has 12 amino acids. As DNA, the CDR3 is TGCGTCAGCCGGGACAGTAACTATGGCTACACCTTC. Translated: CVSRDSNYGYTF.

The V and J genes are TRBV20-1 and TRBJ1-1; 7 bases match TRBD1. The CDR3 length is 14 residues. After removal of 6 bases from V and 4 bases from J, the junction contained 11 bases not matched to a gene. CDR1 is DFQATT and CDR2 is SNEGSKA in the germline V gene (reference sequence). This CDR3 is CSAGTVQSPTEAFF. In nucleotides, the CDR3 is TGCAGTGCCGGGACAGTTCAGAGCCCCACTGAAGCTTTCTTT.

The chain recombines TRBV12-3 or TRBV12-4 with TRBJ2-7; no reliable D call. There are 15 residues in the CDR3. Between the trimmed V and J ends, which lost 3 bases and 1 base, there was a span of 13 bases. CDR3: CASSLETYGSYEQYF. The DNA of the CDR3 is TGTGCCAGCAGTTTGGAAACGTACGGATCCTACGAGCAGTACTTC.

This clonotype came up a few times. This sequence joins TRBV29-1 and TRBJ2-5, with 14 bases aligning to TRBD2. With 8 bases clipped from V and 0 bases from J, the junction kept 14 bases outside the gene matches. CDR1 and CDR2 (germline): SQVTM, ANQGSEA. The CDR3 contains 18 residues. DNA for the CDR3: TGCAGCCCTGAATGGAGGGGACTAGCGGGAGTGAACCAAGAGACCCAGTACTTC. Translated: CSPEWRGLAGVNQETQYF.

The sample holds a few counts of this clonotype. This chain joins TRBV14 and TRBJ2-7; D possibly corresponds to TRBD1 (5 bases). This CDR3 region has 15 residues. Between the trimmed V and J ends, which lost 0 bases and 5 bases, there was a span of 14 bases. The V gene's germline CDR1 is SGHDN and CDR2 FVKESK. The DNA of the CDR3 is TGTGCCAGCAGCCAAGATTGGCGACAGTCCCACGAGCAGTACTTC. The encoded protein is CASSQDWRQSHEQYF.

The V and J genes are TRBV5-4 and TRBJ1-1; D uncertain. The CDR3 sequence is 17 residues long. Germline V gives CDR1 SGHNT, CDR2 YYREEE (reference sequence). Between the trimmed V and J ends, which lost 3 bases and 0 bases, there was a span of 18 bases. CDR3 nucleotides: TGTGCCAGCAGCTCGGAAATTTCGGGTTTCCTGAACACTGAAGCTTTCTTT. This translates into CASSSEISGFLNTEAFF.